The rows below give T cell receptor beta chains drawn from one sample of a study of shared clonotypes between healthy human individuals. Here immunoSEQ multiplex PCR was the method, and the copy in TCRdb shows in-frame clones only, minus some. Counted here are over 700,000 clones, approximately 72% occurring once; the ten biggest clones make up more than 1.5%. The sequenced sample was memory CD4+ T cells sorted from blood. These receptors originate from a woman in her thirties in good health. Each CDR3 is given with its conserved first and last residue. Each record gives: clone size, V gene, J gene, D gene, CDR3 DNA, CDR3 protein. The D gene is left open where the match is weak. The size entry is marked missing in some rows and otherwise reads once, few, many or a size class.

.	TRBV29-1	TRBJ2-1	.	TGCAGCGGCGAAGTTAGGGCATCAAATGAGCAGTTCTTC	CSGEVRASNEQFF
few	TRBV5-1	TRBJ2-3	.	TGCGCCAGCAGCTTGCGAAGTAGAGGAGATACGCAGTATTTT	CASSLRSRGDTQYF
.	TRBV25-1	TRBJ2-1	TRBD2	TGTGCCAGCAGTGAGAGCGGGAGGGCCTGGGAGCAGTTCTTC	CASSESGRAWEQFF
once	TRBV7-9	TRBJ1-4	.	TGTGCCAGCAGCTCATCCAGGGGTACCGGTGAAAAACTGTTTTTT	CASSSSRGTGEKLFF
few	TRBV2	TRBJ1-5	.	TGTGCCAGCAGCTATGGTGGGGTGGGGGGCAGTCAGCCCCAGCATTTT	CASSYGGVGGSQPQHF
.	TRBV11-2	TRBJ2-3	TRBD2	TGTGCCAGCAGCTTTAACACGGGACTAAGCACAGATACGCAGTATTTT	CASSFNTGLSTDTQYF
once	TRBV5-4	TRBJ2-3	.	TGTGCCAGCAGCCCAGCGACTAGTTCTGCGGATACGCAGTATTTT	CASSPATSSADTQYF
.	TRBV19	TRBJ2-2	.	TGTGCCAGTAGGGGACCGTCGAACACCGGGGAGCTGTTTTTT	CASRGPSNTGELFF
.	TRBV10-1	TRBJ1-5	.	TGCGCCAGCAGTGTAGGGGCGAGCAATCAGCCCCAGCATTTT	CASSVGASNQPQHF
.	TRBV9	TRBJ2-1	TRBD2	TGTGCCAGCAGCGAGGGCCTTGCGGGCGGGAGCTATGATGAGCAGTTCTTC	CASSEGLAGGSYDEQFF
.	TRBV11-1	TRBJ1-4	.	TGTGCCAGCAGCTCGACAGCTCGGGAAAAACTGTTTTTT	CASSSTAREKLFF
.	TRBV11-2	TRBJ2-1	.	TGTGCCAGCAGCTTTGGGGGAGAAGAGCAGTTCTTC	CASSFGGEEQFF
.	TRBV18	TRBJ1-4	.	TGTGCCAGCTCACGCGCAGCTAATGAAAAACTGTTTTTT	CASSRAANEKLFF
.	TRBV9	TRBJ2-5	TRBD1	TGTGCCAGCAGCGTAAACAGGGGGTTTGAGACCCAGTACTTC	CASSVNRGFETQYF
.	TRBV19	TRBJ2-2	.	TGTGCCAGTAATCCTGATTTGGGTGGAAAGCTGTTTTTT	CASNPDLGGKLFF
.	TRBV27	TRBJ1-1	.	TGTGCCAGCTATCAGAACACTGAAGCTTTCTTT	CASYQNTEAFF
.	TRBV2	TRBJ2-5	.	TGTGCCAGCAGTCCATTTTTACAAGAGACCCAGTACTTC	CASSPFLQETQYF
.	TRBV11-3	TRBJ2-1	TRBD1	TGTGCCAGCAGCACACCGGGACAGGGGCTGAATGAGCAGTTCTTC	CASSTPGQGLNEQFF
.	TRBV15	TRBJ1-1	TRBD1	TGTGCCACCAGCAGCAACAGGGGCACTGAAGCTTTCTTT	CATSSNRGTEAFF
.	TRBV28	TRBJ2-6	TRBD1	TGTGCCAGCCATGACCTCACAGGGGCTGGGGCCAACGTCCTGACTTTC	CASHDLTGAGANVLTF
few	TRBV5-4	TRBJ1-4	.	TGTGCCAGCAGCCCGGCGGGCCAAAATGAAAAACTGTTTTTT	CASSPAGQNEKLFF
few	TRBV6-1	TRBJ2-5	.	TGTGCCAGCAAATTGCCTCAACAAGAGACCCAGTACTTC	CASKLPQQETQYF
.	TRBV19	TRBJ2-7	TRBD1	TGTGCCAGTATGGGGACAGGGATCAACGAGCAGTACTTC	CASMGTGINEQYF
.	TRBV2	TRBJ1-2	.	TGTGCCAGCAGTGAAAGAGGCCCGAAGGAGTATGGCTACACCTTC	CASSERGPKEYGYTF
.	TRBV19	TRBJ1-5	.	TGTGCCAGTAGTATAGCGCAGGGTGATCTTCAGCCCCAGCATTTT	CASSIAQGDLQPQHF
.	TRBV4-1	TRBJ2-1	TRBD2	TGCGCCAGCAGCCAAGCGGGAGGCTACAATGAGCAGTTCTTC	CASSQAGGYNEQFF
few	TRBV5-1	TRBJ1-1	TRBD1	TGCGCCAGCAGCTTAGCCCCGGGACAGGGGTTCGGCACTGAAGCTTTCTTT	CASSLAPGQGFGTEAFF
few	TRBV5-1	TRBJ2-3	.	TGCGCCAGCATCGTGGGCTCTGGGTCAGATACGCAGTATTTT	CASIVGSGSDTQYF
.	TRBV10-3	TRBJ2-7	TRBD1	TGTGCCATCAGTGACCCGGGACAGGGCTCCTACGAGCAGTACTTC	CAISDPGQGSYEQYF
once	TRBV7-7	TRBJ2-1	TRBD2	TGTGCCAGCAGCTTAAATTACGGGAGGGATGAGCAGTTCTTC	CASSLNYGRDEQFF